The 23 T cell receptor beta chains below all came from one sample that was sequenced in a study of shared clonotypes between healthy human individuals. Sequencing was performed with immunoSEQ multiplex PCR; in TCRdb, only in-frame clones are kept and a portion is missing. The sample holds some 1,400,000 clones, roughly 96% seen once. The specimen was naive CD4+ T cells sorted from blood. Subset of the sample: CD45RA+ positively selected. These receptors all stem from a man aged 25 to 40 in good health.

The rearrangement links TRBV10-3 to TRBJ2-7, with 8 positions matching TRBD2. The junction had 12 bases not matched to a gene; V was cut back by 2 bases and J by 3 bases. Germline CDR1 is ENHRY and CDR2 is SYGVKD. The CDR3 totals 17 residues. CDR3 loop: CAISEPGRGAIGYEQYF. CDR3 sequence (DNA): TGTGCCATCAGTGAGCCTGGGCGGGGGGCAATTGGCTACGAGCAGTACTTC.

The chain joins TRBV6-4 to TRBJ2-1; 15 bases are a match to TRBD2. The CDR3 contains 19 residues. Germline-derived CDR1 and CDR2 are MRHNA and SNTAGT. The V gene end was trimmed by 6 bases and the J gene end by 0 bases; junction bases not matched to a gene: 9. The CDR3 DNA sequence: TGTGCCAGCAGCTCGGGCGGACTAGCGGGAGGGAGCTCCTACAATGAGCAGTTCTTC. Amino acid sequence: CASSSGGLAGGSSYNEQFF.

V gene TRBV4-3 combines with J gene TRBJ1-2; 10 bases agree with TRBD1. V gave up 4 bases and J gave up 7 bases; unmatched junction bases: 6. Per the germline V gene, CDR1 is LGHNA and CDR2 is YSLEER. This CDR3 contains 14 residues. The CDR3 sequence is CASSLLGQGSGYTF. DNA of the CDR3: TGCGCCAGCAGCCTTCTGGGACAGGGGTCTGGCTACACCTTC.

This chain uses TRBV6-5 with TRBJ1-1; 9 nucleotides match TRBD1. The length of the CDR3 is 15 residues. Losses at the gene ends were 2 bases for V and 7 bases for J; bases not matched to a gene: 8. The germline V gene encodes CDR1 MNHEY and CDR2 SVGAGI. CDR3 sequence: CASSYRDRGVGEAFF. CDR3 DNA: TGTGCCAGCAGTTACCGAGACAGGGGGGTGGGTGAAGCTTTCTTT.

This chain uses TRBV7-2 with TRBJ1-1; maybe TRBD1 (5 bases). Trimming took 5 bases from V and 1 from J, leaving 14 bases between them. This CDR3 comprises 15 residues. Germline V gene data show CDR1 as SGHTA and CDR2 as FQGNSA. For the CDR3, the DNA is TGTGCCAGCAGCACGGGACTGCTCGCGAACACTGAAGCTTTCTTT. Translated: CASSTGLLANTEAFF.

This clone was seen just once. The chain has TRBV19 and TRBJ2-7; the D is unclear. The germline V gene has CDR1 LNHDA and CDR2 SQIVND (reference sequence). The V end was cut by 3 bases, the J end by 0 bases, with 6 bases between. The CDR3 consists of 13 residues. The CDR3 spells CASSIHSSYEQYF. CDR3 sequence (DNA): TGTGCCAGTAGTATCCATAGCTCCTACGAGCAGTACTTC. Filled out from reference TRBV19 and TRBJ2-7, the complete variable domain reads DGGITQSPKYLFRKEGQNVTLSCEQNLNHDAMYWYRQDPGQGLRLIYYSQIVNDFQKGDIAEGYSVSREKKESFPLTVTSAQKNPTAFYLCASSIHSSYEQYFGPGTRLTVT.

CDR3 region: CASSLQSPNTEAFF. The DNA of the CDR3 is TGTGCCAGCAGCCTCCAGAGCCCGAACACTGAAGCTTTCTTT. The genes are TRBV7-9 and TRBJ1-1, with D unclear. Trimming shortened V by 5 bases and J by 1 base, and 11 bases separated the two germline ends. CDR3 size: 14 residues. CDR1 SEHNR and CDR2 FQNEAQ come from the germline V gene (reference sequence). The entire variable domain, with the rest obtained from reference TRBV7-9 and TRBJ1-1, is as follows: DTGVSQNPRHKITKRGQNVTFRCDPISEHNRLYWYRQTLGQGPEFLTYFQNEAQLEKSRLLSDRFSAERPKGSFSTLEIQRTEQGDSAMYLCASSLQSPNTEAFFGQGTRLTVV.

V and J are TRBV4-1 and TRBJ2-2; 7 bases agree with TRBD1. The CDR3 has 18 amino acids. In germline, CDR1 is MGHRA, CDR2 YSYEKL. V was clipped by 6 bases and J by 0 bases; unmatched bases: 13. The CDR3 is CASSYLPSGTANTGELFF. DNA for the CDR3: TGCGCCAGCAGTTACCTACCATCCGGGACAGCGAACACCGGGGAGCTGTTTTTT.

The CDR3 loop is CSASRGEQFF. The CDR3, as DNA: TGCAGTGCCAGCCGAGGTGAGCAGTTCTTC. The V gene is TRBV20-1, the J gene TRBJ2-1; no clear D. The CDR3 consists of 10 residues. Germline CDR1 DFQATT, CDR2 SNEGSKA (reference sequence). V lost 6 bases to trimming and J lost 9 bases, with 9 bases between them.

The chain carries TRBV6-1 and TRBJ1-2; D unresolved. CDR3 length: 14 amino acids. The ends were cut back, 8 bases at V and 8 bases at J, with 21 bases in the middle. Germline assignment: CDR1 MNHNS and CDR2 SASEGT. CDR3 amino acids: CASELTPPSVGYTF. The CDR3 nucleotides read TGTGCCAGCGAACTTACTCCACCCTCGGTGGGCTACACCTTC.

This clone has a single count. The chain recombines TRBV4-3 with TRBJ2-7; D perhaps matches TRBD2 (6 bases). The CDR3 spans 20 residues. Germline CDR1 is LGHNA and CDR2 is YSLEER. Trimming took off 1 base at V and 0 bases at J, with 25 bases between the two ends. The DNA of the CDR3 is TGCGCCAGCAGCCAAGCTAGTCCGCGGGAACACCCAGGCACCTCCTACGAGCAGTACTTC. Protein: CASSQASPREHPGTSYEQYF.

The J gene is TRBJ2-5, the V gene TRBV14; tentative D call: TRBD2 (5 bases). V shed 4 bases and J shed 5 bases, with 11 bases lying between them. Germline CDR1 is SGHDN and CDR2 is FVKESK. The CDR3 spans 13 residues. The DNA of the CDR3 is TGTGCCAGCAGCCCCCTCGGCGGGGAGACCCAGTACTTC. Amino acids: CASSPLGGETQYF. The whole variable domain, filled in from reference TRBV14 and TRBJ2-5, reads EAGVTQFPSHSVIEKGQTVTLRCDPISGHDNLYWYRRVMGKEIKFLLHFVKESKQDESGMPNNRFLAERTGGTYSTLKVQPAELEDSGVYFCASSPLGGETQYFGPGTRLLVL.

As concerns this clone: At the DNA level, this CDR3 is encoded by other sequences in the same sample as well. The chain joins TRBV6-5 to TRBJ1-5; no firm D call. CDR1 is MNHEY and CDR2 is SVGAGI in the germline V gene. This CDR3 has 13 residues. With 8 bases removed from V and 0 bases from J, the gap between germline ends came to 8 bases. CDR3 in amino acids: CASSRASNQPQHF. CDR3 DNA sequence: TGTGCCAGCTCTCGCGCTAGCAATCAGCCCCAGCATTTT.

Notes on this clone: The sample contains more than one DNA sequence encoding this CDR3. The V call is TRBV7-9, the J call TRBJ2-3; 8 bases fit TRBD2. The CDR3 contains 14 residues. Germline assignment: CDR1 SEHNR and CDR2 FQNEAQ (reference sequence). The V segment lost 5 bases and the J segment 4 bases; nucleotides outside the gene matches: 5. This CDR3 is CASSLGLAADTQYF. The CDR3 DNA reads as TGTGCCAGCAGCCTCGGACTAGCCGCAGATACGCAGTATTTT.

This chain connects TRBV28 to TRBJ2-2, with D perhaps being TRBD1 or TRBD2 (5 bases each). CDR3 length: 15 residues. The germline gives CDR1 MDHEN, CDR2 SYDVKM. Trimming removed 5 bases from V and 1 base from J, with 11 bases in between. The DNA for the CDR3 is TGTGCCAGCAGTATTGGGGGTTGGAACACCGGGGAGCTGTTTTTT. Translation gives CASSIGGWNTGELFF.

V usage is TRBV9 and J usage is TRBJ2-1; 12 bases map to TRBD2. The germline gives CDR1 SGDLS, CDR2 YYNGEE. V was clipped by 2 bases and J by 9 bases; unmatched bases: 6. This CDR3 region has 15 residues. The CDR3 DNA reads TGTGCCAGCAGCGTTAGGACTAGCGGGACAAGTGAGCAGTTCTTC. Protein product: CASSVRTSGTSEQFF.

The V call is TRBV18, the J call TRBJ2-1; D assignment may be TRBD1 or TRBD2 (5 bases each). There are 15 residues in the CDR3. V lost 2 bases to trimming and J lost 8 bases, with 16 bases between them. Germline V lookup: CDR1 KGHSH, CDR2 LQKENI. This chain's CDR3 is CASSPAAGRAHEQFF. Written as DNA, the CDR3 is TGTGCCAGCTCACCAGCTGCGGGCAGGGCCCATGAGCAGTTCTTC.

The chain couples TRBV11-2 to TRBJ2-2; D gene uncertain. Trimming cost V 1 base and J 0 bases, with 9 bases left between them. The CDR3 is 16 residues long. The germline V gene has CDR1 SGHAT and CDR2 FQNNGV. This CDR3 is CASSLGGRANTGELFF. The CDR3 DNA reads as TGTGCCAGCAGCTTAGGGGGTAGGGCGAACACCGGGGAGCTGTTTTTT.

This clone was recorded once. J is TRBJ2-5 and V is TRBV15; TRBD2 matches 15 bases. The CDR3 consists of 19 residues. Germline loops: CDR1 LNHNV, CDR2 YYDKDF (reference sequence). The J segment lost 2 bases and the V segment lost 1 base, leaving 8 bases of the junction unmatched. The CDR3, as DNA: TGTGCCACCAGCAGAGGCGTAGGACTAGCGGGGGGGATTCAAGAGACCCAGTACTTC. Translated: CATSRGVGLAGGIQETQYF.

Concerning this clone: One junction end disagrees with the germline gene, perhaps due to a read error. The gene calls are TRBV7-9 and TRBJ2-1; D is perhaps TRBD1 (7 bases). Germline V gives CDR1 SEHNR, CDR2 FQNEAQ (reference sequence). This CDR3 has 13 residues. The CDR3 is CASRGVSSNEQFF. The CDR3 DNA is TGTGCAAGCAGGGGGGTATCAAGCAATGAGCAGTTCTTC.

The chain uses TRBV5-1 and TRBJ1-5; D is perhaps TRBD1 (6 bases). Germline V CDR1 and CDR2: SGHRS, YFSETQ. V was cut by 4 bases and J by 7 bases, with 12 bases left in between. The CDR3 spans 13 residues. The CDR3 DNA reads TGCGCCAGCAGCATTACAGGGCCCCAGCCCCAGCATTTT. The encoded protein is CASSITGPQPQHF.

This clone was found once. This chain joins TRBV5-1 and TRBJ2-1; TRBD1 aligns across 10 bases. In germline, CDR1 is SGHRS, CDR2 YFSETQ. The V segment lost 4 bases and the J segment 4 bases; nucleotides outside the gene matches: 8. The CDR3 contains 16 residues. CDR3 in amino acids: CASSPTAGQGYNEQFF. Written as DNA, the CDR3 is TGCGCCAGCAGCCCCACGGCGGGACAGGGGTACAATGAGCAGTTCTTC.

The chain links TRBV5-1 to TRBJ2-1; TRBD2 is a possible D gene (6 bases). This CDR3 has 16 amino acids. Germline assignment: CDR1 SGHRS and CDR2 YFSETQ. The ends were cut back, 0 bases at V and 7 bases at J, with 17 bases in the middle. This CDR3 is CASSLVAGSGFNEQFF. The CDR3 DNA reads TGCGCCAGCAGCTTGGTCGCGGGGTCGGGTTTTAATGAGCAGTTCTTC.